The next 3 T cell receptor beta chains were all read from a single sample in a study of cytomegalovirus exposure and HLA in healthy donors. Researchers ran the PCR with 60 Vbeta and 13 Jbeta primers. Method: immunoSEQ multiplex PCR; TCRdb's copy keeps in-frame clones and lacks some. The sample records some 220,000 clones, 70% to 85% being singletons. Sequenced sample: PBMCs. The origin of the receptors is an older woman in good health and CMV-seropositive.

The chain uses TRBV11-2 and TRBJ1-6; 8 bases align to TRBD1. Germline V gene data show CDR1 as SGHAT and CDR2 as FQNNGV. V lost 5 bases and J lost 7; bases outside the gene matches: 7. This CDR3 has 15 amino acids. The CDR3 DNA follows: TGTGCCAGCAGCCCAGGGGGCCTCCGAAATTCACCCCTCCACTTT. Translating gives CASSPGGLRNSPLHF.

The chain couples TRBV5-4 to TRBJ2-2; D might be TRBD2 (5 bases). There are 16 residues in the CDR3. Germline-derived CDR1 and CDR2 are SGHNT and YYREEE (reference sequence). V lost 4 bases and J 0 bases, leaving 13 bases between the germline ends. The CDR3 protein is CASSQDSFANTGELFF. Here the CDR3 DNA reads TGTGCCAGCAGCCAGGACTCGTTCGCGAACACCGGGGAGCTGTTTTTT.

The CDR3, as DNA: TGTGCCAGCAGCTTAGTGTTCAGCGGGGGGAGCTCCTACAATGAGCAGTTCTTC. Its translation: CASSLVFSGGSSYNEQFF. The chain has TRBV7-2 and TRBJ2-1, with 9 positions matching TRBD2. The CDR3 loop spans 18 amino acids. Germline V gene sequence: CDR1 SGHTA, CDR2 FQGNSA. The V segment lost 1 base and the J segment 0 bases; nucleotides outside the gene matches: 7.